This TCR beta chain is drawn from a study of blood T cell repertoires in COVID-19 (dated by TCRdb to the early 2020s). Regarding the complete study: The collaborator samples originated in the United States, Italy and Spain and spanned the acute and convalescent phases of COVID-19. The dataset comprised deeply sampled blood TCRbeta repertoires from subjects exposed to, actively infected with, or recovered from COVID-19. The repertoires were released in a freely available public database meant as a resource for research on the immune response to SARS-CoV-2. HLA class I and class II types, where available, came from metadata supplied by the sample provider rather than from assay-based typing. The samples were drawn from two sources: the first 160 participants of the ongoing ImmuneRACE study, and 1,200 or so subjects contributed by 6 global collaborators. The material from the prospective study consisted of cDNA or gDNA derived from T cells, B-cell-depleted T cells, or PBMCs. A de-identified subject ID, COVID-19 status, age in years and sex were almost always included in the sample metadata. The paper as a whole reports these results and caveats: How much clinical and demographic metadata was included differed by source and by participant, and the metadata was provided uncurated.

TCRbeta CDR3 regions were amplified from genomic DNA using the immunoSEQ Assay, a bias-controlled multiplex PCR. The published analysis was carried out like this. The number of nucleated cells in each sample was estimated by amplification of reference gene primers within the assay. To quantify the absolute abundance of each unique TCRbeta CDR3 rearrangement, sequence reads were collapsed and filtered. For each sample, productive Simpson clonality was calculated as the square root of Simpson's diversity index across productive rearrangements. TCRdb's version of the immuneACCESS table is confined to in-frame rearrangements and falls short of the full clone set. An unresolved V gene accounts for under half of the shortfall where checked; the remainder is of unknown origin. The D gene and trimming were derived from the DNA, and the V and J assignments and clone size from that table. This sample gives hundreds of thousands of clones in total; 90% to 95% of them show up just once. Around 3.5% of the sample goes to the ten largest clones.

Samples from volunteer blood donors who had recovered from COVID-19 were contributed by a second Seattle source. Collaborating institutions collected whole blood in K2EDTA tubes following their own protocols. For TCRbeta analysis, collaborator samples were shipped as frozen whole blood, as isolated PBMCs, or as DNA extracted from either sample type. Remarks on this clone: What antigen it recognizes has not been identified. No much larger clone is present one base from it, and per-base qualities are unavailable.

V is pruned by 3 bases and J by 6 bases, leaving 2 bases of the junction without a gene match. The CDR3 starts with the cysteine, ends with the phenylalanine, and has 15 residues. The DNA shown is the 45-base CDR3, in frame from base 1. CDR1 MGHDK and CDR2 SYGVNS were looked up in the germline V gene. In this chain, TRBV25-1 is recombined with TRBJ2-1, with TRBD2 matching 13 junction bases. The source is a young woman who had recovered from COVID-19. Sequencing was done on a sample of peripheral blood. The sequenced DNA is TGTGCCAGCAGTGAGGGACTAGCGGGACCCAATGAGCAGTTCTTC. Its translation reads: CASSEGLAGPNEQFF.